This TCR beta chain was observed in a study of graft-versus-host responses after intestinal transplantation. The wider study: As for transplant type, recipients had multivisceral, liver-intestinal, or isolated intestinal grafts. Anti-thymocyte globulin served as induction for all recipients, who then took tacrolimus and steroids for three to four years.

Deletions cut 1 base from V and 4 bases from J, with 7 bases between. Germline V lookup: CDR1 LNHDA, CDR2 SQIVND (reference sequence). The CDR3 runs to 13 residues. Data came from immunoSEQ multiplex PCR; TCRdb stores just in-frame clones and leaves some out. Of about 90,000 clones listed, approximately 92% were seen once; the top ten hold approximately 1.1%. Note on this clone: Its matching antigen is unknown.

The chain combines TRBV19 with TRBJ1-1; the D gene is possibly TRBD1 (5 bases). The sequence was obtained from a human donor who was the organ donor for an intestinal transplant. Sequenced here: unstimulated CD8+ T cells sorted from spleen or lymph node cells, sampled before transplant. The CDR3 is CASSIGTLTEAFF. The DNA of the CDR3 is TGTGCCAGTAGTATAGGGACACTCACTGAAGCTTTCTTT.